This T cell receptor (beta chain) appears in the sequencing data of a study of PD-1 blockade in classical Hodgkin lymphoma. Whole-study findings and limits: Reports indicated that newly diagnosed patients had lower baseline TCR diversity than healthy donors did. Patients who began taking nivolumab under 1 year after ASCT were left out. Complete responders entered with baseline diversity on par with newly diagnosed patients, the results showed. TCR diversity in CD4+, not CD8+, cells rose significantly by C4D1.

Trimming took off 1 base at V and 0 bases at J, with 10 bases between the two ends. CDR1 is SGDLS and CDR2 is YYNGEE in the germline V gene. This CDR3 is built from 16 residues. This clone was picked up one time. Its antigen is undetermined. The patients all showed relapse after autologous stem cell transplantation, while their brentuximab vedotin exposure varied. TCRdb's table, derived via immunoSEQ multiplex PCR, lists solely in-frame clones and lacks some. Of roughly 25,000 clones listed, approximately 78% are singletons. This clonotype was obtained from a human donor with classical Hodgkin lymphoma. The sequencing here drew on peripheral blood mononuclear cells (PBMCs), taken before the second cycle of nivolumab. J is TRBJ2-2 and V is TRBV9; no clear D. The CDR3 bases are TGTGCCAGCAGCGTACTACCGAACACGAACACCGGGGAGCTGTTTTTT. This encodes CASSVLPNTNTGELFF.